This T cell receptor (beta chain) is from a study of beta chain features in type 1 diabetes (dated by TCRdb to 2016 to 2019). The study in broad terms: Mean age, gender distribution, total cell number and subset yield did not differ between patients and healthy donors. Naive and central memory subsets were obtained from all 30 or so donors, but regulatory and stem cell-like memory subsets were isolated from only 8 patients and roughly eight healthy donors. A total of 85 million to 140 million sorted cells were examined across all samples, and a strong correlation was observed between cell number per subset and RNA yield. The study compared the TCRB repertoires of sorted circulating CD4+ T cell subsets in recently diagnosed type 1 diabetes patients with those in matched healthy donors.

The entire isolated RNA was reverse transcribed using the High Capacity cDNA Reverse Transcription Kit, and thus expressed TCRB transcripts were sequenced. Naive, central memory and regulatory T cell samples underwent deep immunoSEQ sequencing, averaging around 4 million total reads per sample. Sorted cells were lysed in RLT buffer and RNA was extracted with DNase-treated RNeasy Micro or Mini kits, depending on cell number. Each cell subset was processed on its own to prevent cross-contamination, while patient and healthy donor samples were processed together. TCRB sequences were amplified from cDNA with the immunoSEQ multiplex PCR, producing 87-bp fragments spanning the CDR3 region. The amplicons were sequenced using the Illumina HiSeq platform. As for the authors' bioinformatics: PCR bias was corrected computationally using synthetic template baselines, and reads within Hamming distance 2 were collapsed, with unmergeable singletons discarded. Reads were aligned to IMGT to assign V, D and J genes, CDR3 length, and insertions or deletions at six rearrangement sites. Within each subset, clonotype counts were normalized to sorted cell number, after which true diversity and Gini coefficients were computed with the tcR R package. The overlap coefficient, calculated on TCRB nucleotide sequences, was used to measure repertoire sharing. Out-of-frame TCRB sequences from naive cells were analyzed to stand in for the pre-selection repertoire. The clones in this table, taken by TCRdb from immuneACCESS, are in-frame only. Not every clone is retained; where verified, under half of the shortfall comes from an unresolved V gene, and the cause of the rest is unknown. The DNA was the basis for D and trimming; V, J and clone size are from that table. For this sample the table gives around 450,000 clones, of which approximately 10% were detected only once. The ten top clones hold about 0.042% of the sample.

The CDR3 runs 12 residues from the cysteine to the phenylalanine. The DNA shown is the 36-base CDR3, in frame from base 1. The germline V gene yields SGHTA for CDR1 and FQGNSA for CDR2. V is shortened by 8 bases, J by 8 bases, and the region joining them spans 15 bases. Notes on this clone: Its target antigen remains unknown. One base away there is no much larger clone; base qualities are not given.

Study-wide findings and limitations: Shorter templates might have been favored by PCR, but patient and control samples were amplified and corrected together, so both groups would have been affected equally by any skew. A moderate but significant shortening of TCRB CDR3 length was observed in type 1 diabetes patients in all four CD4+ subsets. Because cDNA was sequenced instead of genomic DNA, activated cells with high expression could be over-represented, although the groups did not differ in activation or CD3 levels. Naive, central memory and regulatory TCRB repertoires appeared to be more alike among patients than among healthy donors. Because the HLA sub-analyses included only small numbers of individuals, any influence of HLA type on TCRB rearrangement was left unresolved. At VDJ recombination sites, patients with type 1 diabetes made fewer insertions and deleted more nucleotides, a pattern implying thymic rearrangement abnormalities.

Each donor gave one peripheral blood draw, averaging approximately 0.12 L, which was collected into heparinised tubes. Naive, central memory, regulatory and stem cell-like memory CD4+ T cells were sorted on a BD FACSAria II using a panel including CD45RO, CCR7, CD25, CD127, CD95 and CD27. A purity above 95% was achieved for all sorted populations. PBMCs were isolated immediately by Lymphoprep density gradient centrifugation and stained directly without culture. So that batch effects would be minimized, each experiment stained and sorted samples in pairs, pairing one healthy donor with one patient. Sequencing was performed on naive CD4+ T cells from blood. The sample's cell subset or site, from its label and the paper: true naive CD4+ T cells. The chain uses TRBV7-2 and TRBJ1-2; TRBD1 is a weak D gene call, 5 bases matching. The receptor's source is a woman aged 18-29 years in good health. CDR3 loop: CASRRDLAGYTF. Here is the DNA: TGTGCCAGCCGCCGGGACCTGGCAGGCTACACCTTC.